One sample yielded the 18 T cell receptor beta chains listed below, sequenced in a study of blood T cell repertoires in COVID-19. Generated by immunoSEQ multiplex PCR, the TCRdb table keeps only in-frame clones and is missing some. The sample includes a few hundred thousand clones, 70% to 90% seen only once; the top ten take more than 0.55%. What was sequenced was peripheral blood. The receptor set was obtained from a human donor in a cohort sampled during active COVID-19.

J is TRBJ1-1 and V is TRBV7-2, with no clear D. Germline V gives CDR1 SGHTA, CDR2 FQGNSA. V was cut by 1 base and J by 8 bases, with 17 bases left in between. This CDR3 has 15 residues. The chain's CDR3 is CASSLELGPTREAFF. CDR3 bases: TGTGCCAGCAGCTTAGAACTGGGCCCCACAAGAGAAGCTTTCTTT.

This clone was detected a few times. This chain links TRBV15 with TRBJ2-1, with D tentatively TRBD2 (5 bases). The CDR3 runs 15 residues. Between the trimmed V and J ends, which lost 0 bases and 6 bases, there was a span of 12 bases. Germline lookup yields CDR1 LNHNV and CDR2 YYDKDF (reference sequence). Here the CDR3 reads CATSRDAEAANEQFF. The CDR3 region has the DNA TGTGCCACCAGCAGAGATGCGGAGGCCGCCAATGAGCAGTTCTTC.

This clone showed up just once. The chain uses TRBV29-1 and TRBJ2-7, with 9 bases that match TRBD1. The CDR3 runs to 14 residues. CDR1 and CDR2 (germline): SQVTM, ANQGSEA. Trimming at V came to 3 bases and at J to 4 bases, leaving 7 bases not matched to a gene. For the CDR3, the DNA is TGCAGCGTTGACTCTACAGGGGGCGGTTACGAGCAGTACTTC. This encodes CSVDSTGGGYEQYF.

The V gene is TRBV6-5, the J gene TRBJ2-7, with D perhaps matching TRBD1 (6 bases). This CDR3 contains 14 residues. Trimming removed 5 bases at V and 9 bases at J, with 20 bases between. Germline V gene sequence: CDR1 MNHEY, CDR2 SVGAGI. The chain's CDR3 is CASSPGQDYDGQYF. CDR3 in DNA: TGTGCCAGCAGTCCGGGACAAGACTACGATGGGCAGTACTTC.

The gene calls are TRBV7-2 and TRBJ1-5, with D tentatively TRBD1 (5 bases). CDR3 length: 14 amino acids. With 6 bases removed from V and 3 bases from J, the gap between germline ends came to 12 bases. The germline V gene encodes CDR1 SGHTA and CDR2 FQGNSA. The CDR3 loop is CASRAGYPNQPQHF. The CDR3 DNA follows: TGTGCCAGCAGAGCAGGGTACCCCAATCAGCCCCAGCATTTT.

The chain links TRBV25-1 to TRBJ2-7; D not resolved. The germline V gene has CDR1 MGHDK and CDR2 SYGVNS. The CDR3 covers 11 residues. V was pared by 3 bases and J by 3 bases, with 3 bases between. The CDR3 DNA follows: TGTGCCAGCAGTGACCACTACGAGCAGTACTTC. This gives the protein CASSDHYEQYF.

Remarks on this clone: Other DNA sequences in the same sample also yield this CDR3. CDR3 in amino acids: CASSPPQGNYGYTF. The CDR3 bases are TGTGCCAGCTCACCGCCCCAGGGGAACTATGGCTACACCTTC. This rearrangement joins TRBV18 to TRBJ1-2; possible D gene TRBD1, 6 bases. The germline gives CDR1 KGHSH, CDR2 LQKENI. This CDR3 region has 14 residues. Trimming pared 3 bases from V and 2 bases from J, leaving 10 bases between.

This chain's CDR3 is CASSLGQLETQYF. In nucleotides, the CDR3 is TGCGCCAGCAGCTTGGGACAGTTGGAGACCCAGTACTTC. This chain connects TRBV5-1 to TRBJ2-5, with a possible D match to TRBD1 (5 bases). CDR3 length: 13 amino acids. The ends were cut back, 0 bases at V and 5 bases at J, with 8 bases in the middle. In germline, CDR1 is SGHRS, CDR2 YFSETQ. Based on the CDR3 plus reference TRBV5-1 and TRBJ2-5, the full variable domain is KAGVTQTPRYLIKTRGQQVTLSCSPISGHRSVSWYQQTPGQGLQFLFEYFSETQRNKGNFPGRFSGRQFSNSRSEMNVSTLELGDSALYLCASSLGQLETQYFGPGTRLLVL.

V and J are TRBV28 and TRBJ2-6; D may be TRBD1 (6 bases). Germline V gives CDR1 MDHEN, CDR2 SYDVKM. Deletions cut 7 bases from V and 4 bases from J, with 14 bases between. This CDR3 has 15 amino acids. For the CDR3, the DNA is TGTGCCAGCAAACAGGGTGGATCCGGGGCCAACGTCCTGACTTTC. Amino acids: CASKQGGSGANVLTF.

V and J are TRBV27 and TRBJ2-3; 8 bases are shared with TRBD1. The V gene's germline CDR1 is MNHEY and CDR2 SMNVEV (reference sequence). The CDR3 loop spans 15 amino acids. The V and J ends lost 3 bases and 5 bases, in that order; junction bases with no gene match: 7. The CDR3, as DNA: TGTGCCAGCAGTTTTATCAGGGGGCGCGGAGATACGCAGTATTTT. Protein: CASSFIRGRGDTQYF.

In its sample, this clone was seen a few times. Other DNA sequences within the sample encode an identical CDR3. The chain is built from TRBV30 and TRBJ1-2; TRBD1 might be the D (6 bases). The germline V and J ends were trimmed by 1 base and 8 bases, with 11 bases remaining between them. Germline CDR1 and CDR2: GTSNPN and SVGIG (reference sequence). This CDR3 comprises 12 residues. CDR3 in DNA: TGTGCCTGGAGTGGTACAGGGAACGGCTACACCTTC. This codes for CAWSGTGNGYTF.

The chain employs TRBV5-1 and TRBJ1-1; 9 bases are shared with TRBD1. The V segment lost 2 bases and the J segment 2 bases; nucleotides outside the gene matches: 7. The CDR3 is 16 amino acids. Germline loops: CDR1 SGHRS, CDR2 YFSETQ. The CDR3 sequence: CASSFYRDRENTEAFF. CDR3 bases: TGCGCCAGCAGCTTCTACCGGGACAGGGAAAACACTGAAGCTTTCTTT.

This rearrangement joins TRBV21-1 to TRBJ1-4; the tabulated D call, TRBD1, remains unverified against the DNA. TRBV21-1 is reported as a pseudogene. The CDR3 is 14 residues long. The CDR3, as DNA: TGTGCCAGCAGCGCACAGGGGCAAAAGGAAAAACTGTTTTTT. This translates into CASSAQGQKEKLFF.

The chain is built from TRBV2 and TRBJ2-5; no reliable D call. This CDR3 is built from 12 residues. V shed 7 bases and J shed 2 bases, with 8 bases lying between them. CDR1 SNHLY and CDR2 FYNNEI come from the germline V gene. The CDR3, as DNA: TGTGCCAGCAACTTACTGCAAGAGACCCAGTACTTC. Its protein is CASNLLQETQYF.

The V gene is TRBV20-1, the J gene TRBJ2-7; no firm D call. V was shortened by 6 bases and J by 5 bases, with 11 bases between the two germline ends. Germline V gene data show CDR1 as DFQATT and CDR2 as SNEGSKA (reference sequence). The CDR3 totals 11 residues. This CDR3 is CSASKKNEQYF. As DNA, the CDR3 is TGCAGTGCCTCTAAGAAGAACGAGCAGTACTTC.

The rearrangement links TRBV5-6 to TRBJ2-3, with 7 bases that match TRBD2. Germline CDR1 is SGHDT and CDR2 is YYEEEE. The CDR3 contains 15 residues. J gave up 3 bases and V 4 bases, and 8 bases lay outside the gene matches. This chain's CDR3 is CASSGALGGTDTQYF. Written as DNA, the CDR3 is TGTGCCAGCAGCGGGGCGCTCGGGGGGACAGATACGCAGTATTTT.

The V and J genes are TRBV7-2 and TRBJ2-7; the D gene is possibly TRBD1 (5 bases). This CDR3 contains 14 residues. V lost 0 bases, J lost 2 bases, and 8 bases lay in between. Germline V lookup: CDR1 SGHTA, CDR2 FQGNSA. The CDR3 DNA reads as TGTGCCAGCAGCTTAGCGCAGGGCCCCTACGAGCAGTACTTC. Amino acid sequence: CASSLAQGPYEQYF.

On this clone: Other DNA sequences in the same sample also yield this CDR3. This chain uses TRBV27 with TRBJ1-2; unclear D gene. V was pared by 0 bases and J by 4 bases, with 6 bases between. The CDR3 contains 13 residues. CDR1 is MNHEY and CDR2 is SMNVEV in the germline V gene (reference sequence). The CDR3 sequence is CASSLSGSYGYTF. The CDR3 DNA reads TGTGCCAGCAGTTTATCAGGGAGCTATGGCTACACCTTC.